A selection of T cell receptor beta chains follows, all from one sample in a study of shared clonotypes between healthy human individuals. Only in-frame clones appear in the TCRdb table, and some are missing; sequencing was by immunoSEQ multiplex PCR. The table has approximately 2.3 million clones, about 92% seen once; the top ten hold 0.3% to 0.4%. The sample consisted of naive CD4+ T cells from PBMCs. Source of these receptors: a man between 18 and 35 years old in good health. Some clones in this sample may be carry-over from other donors' samples. Each CDR3 is given with its conserved first and last residue. A D gene is named only where the DNA matches it firmly. The size of a clone is reported for some rows only, either as once, few or many, or as a class for expanded clones.

d_gene: .; v_gene: TRBV2; abundance: .; j_gene: TRBJ2-5; CDR3nt: TGTGCCAGCAGGAGGAAGACCCAGTACTTC; CDR3aa: CASRRKTQYF
d_gene: .; v_gene: TRBV19; abundance: .; j_gene: TRBJ2-7; CDR3nt: TGTGCCAGTAGTCGGACAAGATTCTACGAGCAGTACTTC; CDR3aa: CASSRTRFYEQYF
d_gene: TRBD1; v_gene: TRBV5-5; abundance: few; j_gene: TRBJ2-3; CDR3nt: TGTGCCAGCAGCTTGGCACAGGGGGCAGATACGCAGTATTTT; CDR3aa: CASSLAQGADTQYF
d_gene: .; v_gene: TRBV18; abundance: .; j_gene: TRBJ1-5; CDR3nt: TGTGCCAGCTCACCACCCGGAGGGGTCGGGGGGCCCCAGCATTTT; CDR3aa: CASSPPGGVGGPQHF
d_gene: .; v_gene: TRBV21-1; abundance: .; j_gene: TRBJ2-7; CDR3nt: TGTGCCAGCAGCGCCCCCCCTGGGGGGAGGACTAGCGGGGATAAGACAGGGGAGCAGTACTTC; CDR3aa: CASSAPPGGRTSGDKTGEQYF
d_gene: .; v_gene: TRBV5-1; abundance: .; j_gene: TRBJ2-3; CDR3nt: TGCGCCAGCAGCTCCTACCCGACCGGGACTGTCCGTTGGGGCACAGATACGCAGTATTTT; CDR3aa: CASSSYPTGTVRWGTDTQYF
d_gene: TRBD1; v_gene: TRBV5-6; abundance: .; j_gene: TRBJ1-1; CDR3nt: TGTGCCAGCAGCTTATTGGGACAGGGGGACACTGAAGCTTTCTTT; CDR3aa: CASSLLGQGDTEAFF
d_gene: .; v_gene: TRBV5-8; abundance: .; j_gene: TRBJ2-1; CDR3nt: TGTGCCAGCAGCCTTTCTTTAATTCTCCAGGGCAATGAGCAGTTCTTC; CDR3aa: CASSLSLILQGNEQFF
d_gene: .; v_gene: TRBV7-9; abundance: few; j_gene: TRBJ1-1; CDR3nt: TGTGCCAGCAGGGGGCTCGACCACAACACTGAAGCTTTCTTT; CDR3aa: CASRGLDHNTEAFF
d_gene: TRBD2; v_gene: TRBV7-9; abundance: once; j_gene: TRBJ2-7; CDR3nt: TGTGCCAGCAGGAAGGGAAGCGGGAGGGCAAGGGGTGACGAGCAGTACTTC; CDR3aa: CASRKGSGRARGDEQYF